The T cell receptor (beta chain) under discussion was sequenced for a study of T-cell reconstitution after alpha-beta-depleted transplantation in children (dated by TCRdb to about 2016). Turning to the overall study: The study quantitatively tracked T-cell immune reconstitution after TCRalphabeta/CD19-depleted allogeneic hematopoietic cell transplantation in children using TCR repertoire profiling.

This clonotype has a count of ten or more. What this receptor recognizes is not known. It has no much larger one-base neighbor in the sample; base qualities were not kept. Including the terminal cysteine and phenylalanine, the CDR3 comprises 14 residues. The kept DNA is CDR3 alone, 42 bases in frame from the first base. V is cut back by 5 bases and J by 1 base, with 3 bases in the junction unmatched. The time point label, as the study defines it: day 60 (about 2 months) after transplantation. According to the study, the label for this sample's treatment or condition signals: allogeneic hematopoietic cell transplantation with graft depleted of TCRalphabeta T cells and CD19 B cells. Transplant recipients were children who received TCRalphabeta/CD19-depleted allogeneic hematopoietic cell grafts. Study-wide findings and limitations: Hyperexpanded clone frequencies declined over subsequent months; after one year, T-cell counts and TCRbeta diversity were mostly attributed to newly produced T cells. Apparently early alphabetaT-cell count recovery about two months after transplant reportedly relied on only several hundred rapidly expanded clones derived from non-depleted graft cells. In some patients, the high TCRbeta diversity seen at day 60 was put down to recipient T cells and intrathymic progenitors that had survived conditioning.

The library was made by PCR. This sample was sequenced with an Illumina HiSeq 2500. TCR library preparation used molecular barcoding, with unique molecular identifiers applied to normalize quantification of the TCRbeta repertoire. TCRdb cleaned the public reads at Q25 with fastp, built clones with MiXCR and kept in-frame beta chains. Rows with a matching CDR3 protein are joined into one entry that keeps the most common DNA and genes. This sample holds several thousand distinct CDR3 sequences; 10% to 15% were observed only once. The ten largest account for approximately 51% of the sample. The receptor comes from a patient aged 2 to 9 who had a stem cell transplant for inherited bone marrow failure, so the T cells may come from the graft donor. This specimen consisted of PBMCs, mostly from graft donor cells, obtained 60 days after TCRalphabeta/CD19-depleted stem cell transplant. Recombination joined TRBV12-3 or TRBV12-4 with TRBJ2-5, with 8 bases matching TRBD2. The CDR3: CASSQRESQETQYF. The bases read TGTGCCAGCAGTCAGCGGGAGAGCCAAGAGACCCAGTACTTC.